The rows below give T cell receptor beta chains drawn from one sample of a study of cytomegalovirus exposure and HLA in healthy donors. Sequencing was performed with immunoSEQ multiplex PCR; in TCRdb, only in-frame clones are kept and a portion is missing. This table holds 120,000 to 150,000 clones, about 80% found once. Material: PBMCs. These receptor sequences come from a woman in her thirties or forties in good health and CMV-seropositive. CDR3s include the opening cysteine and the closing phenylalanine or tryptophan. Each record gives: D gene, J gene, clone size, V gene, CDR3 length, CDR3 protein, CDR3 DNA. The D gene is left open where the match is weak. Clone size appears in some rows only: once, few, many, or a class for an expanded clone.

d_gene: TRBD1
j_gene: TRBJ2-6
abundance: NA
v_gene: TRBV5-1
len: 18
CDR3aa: CASSLGGQGLSGANVLTF
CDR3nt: TGCGCCAGCAGCTTGGGGGGACAGGGACTCTCTGGGGCCAACGTCCTGACTTTC

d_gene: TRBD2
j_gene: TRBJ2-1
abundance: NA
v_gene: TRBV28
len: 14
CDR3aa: CATQTSGRSNEQFF
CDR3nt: TGTGCCACCCAGACTAGCGGGAGATCGAATGAGCAGTTCTTC

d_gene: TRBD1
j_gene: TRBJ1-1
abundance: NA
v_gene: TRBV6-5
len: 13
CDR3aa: CASRGQGDTEAFF
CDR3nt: TGTGCCAGCAGGGGACAGGGGGACACTGAAGCTTTCTTT

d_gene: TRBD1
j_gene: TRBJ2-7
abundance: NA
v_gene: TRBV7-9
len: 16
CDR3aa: CASSATGTGKSYEQYF
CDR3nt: TGTGCCAGCAGCGCAACCGGGACAGGGAAGTCCTACGAGCAGTACTTC

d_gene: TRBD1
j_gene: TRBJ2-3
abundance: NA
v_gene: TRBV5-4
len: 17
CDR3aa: CASSMTGPLGSTDTQYF
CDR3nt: TGTGCCAGCAGCATGACAGGGCCCCTCGGGAGCACAGATACGCAGTATTTT

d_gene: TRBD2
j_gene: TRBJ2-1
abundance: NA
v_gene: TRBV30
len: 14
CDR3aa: CAWEGLAGMGEQFF
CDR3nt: TGTGCCTGGGAGGGACTAGCGGGCATGGGGGAGCAGTTCTTC

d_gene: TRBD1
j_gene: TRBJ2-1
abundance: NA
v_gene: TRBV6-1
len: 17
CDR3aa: CASSVEQGAFLLNEQFF
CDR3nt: TGTGCCAGCAGTGTTGAACAGGGGGCTTTTTTGTTGAATGAGCAGTTCTTC

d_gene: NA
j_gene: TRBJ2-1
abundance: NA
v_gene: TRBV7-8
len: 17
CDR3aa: CASSSIAGTENFNEQFF
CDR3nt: TGTGCCAGCAGCTCCATAGCGGGGACAGAGAATTTCAATGAGCAGTTCTTC

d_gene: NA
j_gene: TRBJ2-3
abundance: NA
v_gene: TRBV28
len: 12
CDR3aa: CASSIVTDTQYF
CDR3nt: TGTGCCAGCAGTATAGTAACAGATACGCAGTATTTT

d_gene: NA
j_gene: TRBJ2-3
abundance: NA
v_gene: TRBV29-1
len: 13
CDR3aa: CSAEGHTTDTQYF
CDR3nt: TGCAGCGCCGAGGGACATACCACAGATACGCAGTATTTT

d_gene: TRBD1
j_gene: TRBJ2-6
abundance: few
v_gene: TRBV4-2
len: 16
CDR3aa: CASSQTGNSGANVLTF
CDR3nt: TGTGCCAGCAGCCAGACAGGGAACTCTGGGGCCAACGTCCTGACTTTC

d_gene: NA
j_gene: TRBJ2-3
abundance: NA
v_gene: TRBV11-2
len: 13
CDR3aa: CASSFRQTDTQYF
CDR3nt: TGTGCCAGCAGCTTTCGACAGACAGATACGCAGTATTTT

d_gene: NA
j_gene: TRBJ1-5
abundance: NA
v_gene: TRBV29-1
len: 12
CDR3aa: CSVAQGGQPQHF
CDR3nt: TGCAGCGTTGCTCAGGGAGGACAGCCCCAGCATTTT

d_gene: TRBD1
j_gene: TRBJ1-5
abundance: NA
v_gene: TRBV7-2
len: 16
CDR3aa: CASSLKGAYGNQPQHF
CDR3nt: TGTGCCAGCAGCTTAAAGGGGGCCTATGGCAATCAGCCCCAGCATTTT

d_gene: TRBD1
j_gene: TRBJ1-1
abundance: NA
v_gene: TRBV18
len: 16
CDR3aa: CASSPRSGQGITEAFF
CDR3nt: TGTGCCAGCTCACCCAGATCCGGACAGGGAATCACTGAAGCTTTCTTT

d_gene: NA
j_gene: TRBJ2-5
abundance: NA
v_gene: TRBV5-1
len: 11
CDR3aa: CASGPQEAQYF
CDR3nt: TGCGCCAGCGGCCCCCAAGAGGCCCAGTACTTC

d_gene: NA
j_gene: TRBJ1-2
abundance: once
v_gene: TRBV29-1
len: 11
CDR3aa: CSGQQNYGYTF
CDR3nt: TGCAGCGGACAGCAAAACTATGGCTACACCTTC

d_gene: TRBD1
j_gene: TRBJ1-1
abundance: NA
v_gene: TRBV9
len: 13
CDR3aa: CASGPGTGAEAFF
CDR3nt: TGTGCCAGCGGGCCCGGGACAGGGGCTGAAGCTTTCTTT